The clone carrying this TCR beta chain has a count of ten or more. Antigen: not known. These data come from a study of T-cell memory formation after mild COVID-19. Study-wide findings and caveats: Shrinking CD4+ clones were chiefly CM and EM; CD8+ ones were chiefly EMRA. The study found balanced CD4/CD8 in clones contracting day 15 to 85 and a CD4+ lean in later expanders. Pre-infection memory carried some responding clones, suggesting that cross-reactive memory joined.

UMIs and sample barcodes were carried by the TCR alpha and TCR beta cDNA libraries that 5'RACE produced using constant-segment primers. TCRdb itself ran the 5' RACE reads through MiXCR, one entry per CDR3 protein. This sample has 130,000 to 150,000 distinct CDR3 sequences, with roughly 6.3% found just once. The receptor comes from an adult woman who had mild COVID-19 (a few samples of this study predate the infection). Cell type and time point are not known. Sequenced input: PBMCs or a T cell subset sorted from them (not recorded which).

The CDR3 region is CSVDPQLSTDTQYF. The CDR3 DNA is TGCAGCGTAGATCCACAGCTAAGCACAGATACGCAGTATTTT. This chain connects TRBV29-1 to TRBJ2-3; D is uncertain. CDR3 length: 14 amino acids. Trimming cost V 6 bases and J 0 bases, with 13 bases left between them. The germline CDR1 and CDR2 sequences are SQVTM and ANQGSEA.